This entry lists 21 T cell receptor beta chains sequenced from one sample in a study of CD8 T cells in Susac syndrome. The RNA, about 0.45 to 1 ug, was put through reverse transcription using random hexamers. Each CDR3 protein gets one entry after TCRdb re-called the immunoSEQ multiplex PCR reads with MiXCR. The repertoire holds 150,000 to 200,000 distinct CDR3 sequences, with more than 90% as singletons. Material: CD4+ T cells from PBMCs. The source of these receptors is a human donor in good health.

Only one count was recorded for this clonotype. This chain joins TRBV5-6 and TRBJ2-7, with TRBD1 identical over 8 bases. Per the germline V gene, CDR1 is SGHDT and CDR2 is YYEEEE. The CDR3 runs 13 residues. J was trimmed by 9 bases and V by 2 bases; bases with no gene match: 7. CDR3 in amino acids: CASSLPDTGGQYF. The CDR3 nucleotides are TGTGCCAGCAGCTTACCCGATACAGGGGGGCAGTACTTC.

The gene calls are TRBV20-1 and TRBJ2-7; D may be TRBD1 (6 bases). V was trimmed by 6 bases and J by 9 bases, leaving 21 bases between them. Germline CDR1 and CDR2: DFQATT and SNEGSKA (reference sequence). This CDR3 spans 13 amino acids. The CDR3: CSAVPPQGAGQYF. In DNA form, the CDR3 reads TGCAGTGCCGTACCCCCACAGGGAGCCGGGCAGTACTTC.

The V gene is TRBV7-8, the J gene TRBJ2-1; tentatively, D is TRBD2 (5 bases). Trimming shortened V by 1 base and J by 7 bases, and 14 bases separated the two germline ends. This CDR3 spans 15 amino acids. Germline-derived CDR1 and CDR2 are SGHVS and FQNEAQ. CDR3 DNA: TGTGCCAGCAGCTTAGTCGGTTCTAGCCGGAATGAGCAGTTCTTC. As protein: CASSLVGSSRNEQFF.

The chain is built from TRBV4-2 and TRBJ2-2, with 8 bases matching TRBD2. The CDR3 covers 15 residues. Germline CDR1 is LGHNA and CDR2 is YNFKEQ. The ends lost 1 base at V and 6 bases at J; junction bases unmatched: 4. Written as DNA, the CDR3 is TGTGCCAGCAGCCAAGGGACTAGCTTTCCCGGGGAGCTGTTTTTT. It yields the protein CASSQGTSFPGELFF.

J is TRBJ2-7 and V is TRBV7-9; TRBD1 or TRBD2 may be the D gene (5 bases each). Germline CDR1 is SEHNR and CDR2 is FQNEAQ (reference sequence). Trimming removed 4 bases at V and 9 bases at J, with 19 bases between. The length of the CDR3 is 14 residues. Written as DNA, the CDR3 is TGTGCCAGCAGCTCCCAACCCCGGGACCTGCGGCAGTACTTC. As protein: CASSSQPRDLRQYF. Complete variable domain (other parts from reference TRBV7-9 and TRBJ2-7): DTGVSQNPRHKITKRGQNVTFRCDPISEHNRLYWYRQTLGQGPEFLTYFQNEAQLEKSRLLSDRFSAERPKGSFSTLEIQRTEQGDSAMYLCASSSQPRDLRQYFGPGTRLTVT.

V usage is TRBV3-1 and J usage is TRBJ2-5; 12 positions match TRBD2. Unmatched junction bases numbered 11, after V lost 4 bases and J lost 5 bases. The germline gives CDR1 LGHDT, CDR2 YNNKEL (reference sequence). There are 17 residues in the CDR3. CDR3 sequence reads: CASSRSNLAGGDETQYF. CDR3 coding DNA: TGTGCCAGCAGCCGAAGTAATCTAGCGGGGGGGGATGAGACCCAGTACTTC.

The chain is built from TRBV20-1 and TRBJ2-7; maybe TRBD2 (5 bases). V was pared by 3 bases and J by 0 bases, with 9 bases between. Germline assignment: CDR1 DFQATT and CDR2 SNEGSKA (reference sequence). The CDR3 extends over 13 amino acids. The CDR3, as DNA: TGCAGTGCTAGGGACTGGAGCTCCTACGAGCAGTACTTC. Encoded protein: CSARDWSSYEQYF.

V gene TRBV9 combines with J gene TRBJ1-6, with D uncertain. This CDR3 comprises 18 residues. CDR1 and CDR2 from the germline V gene are SGDLS and YYNGEE. Trimming pared 3 bases from V and 5 bases from J, leaving 21 bases between. DNA of the CDR3: TGTGCCAGCAGCGGCGCACCCTTCCTGGACGCTAATAATTCACCCCTCCACTTT. It codes for CASSGAPFLDANNSPLHF.

V and J are TRBV2 and TRBJ1-6; D is uncertain. Germline CDR1 SNHLY, CDR2 FYNNEI. The CDR3 length is 13 residues. V lost 4 bases to trimming and J lost 7 bases, with 8 bases between them. CDR3 DNA sequence: TGTGCCAGCAGTGGAGCCGTGAATTCACCCCTCCACTTT. This translates into CASSGAVNSPLHF.

The chain has TRBV4-2 and TRBJ2-3; possible D gene TRBD2, 6 bases. From germline, CDR1 is LGHNA and CDR2 YNFKEQ. CDR3 length equals 16 residues. Trimming cost V 3 bases and J 7 bases, with 20 bases left between them. CDR3 nucleotides: TGTGCCAGCAGCCAGCCGGGGGTAGACCCCCCCTATACGCAGTATTTT. Translated: CASSQPGVDPPYTQYF.

This clonotype was seen just once. The chain combines TRBV12-3 or TRBV12-4 with TRBJ1-6, with D perhaps TRBD1 (5 bases). Trimming removed 5 bases from V and 5 bases from J, with 16 bases in between. CDR3 length: 16 amino acids. The CDR3 coding sequence is TGTGCCAGCAGTGACCCGGGCGGGACGGATAATTCACCCCTCCACTTT. This gives the protein CASSDPGGTDNSPLHF.

This clonotype was detected only once. The rearrangement joins TRBV6-5 to TRBJ2-3; tentative D call: TRBD2 (7 bases). Trimming took 5 bases from V and 1 from J, leaving 10 bases between them. The CDR3 has 14 amino acids. CDR1 MNHEY and CDR2 SVGAGI come from the germline V gene. The CDR3 loop is CASSRGGGTDTQYF. The CDR3 nucleotides are TGTGCCAGCAGTAGGGGGGGTGGCACAGATACGCAGTATTTT.

V usage is TRBV3-1 and J usage is TRBJ2-6; D is undetermined. V lost 2 bases, J lost 2 bases, and 4 bases lay in between. The CDR3 is 14 residues long. The germline V gene encodes CDR1 LGHDT and CDR2 YNNKEL (reference sequence). The CDR3 loop is CASSQRTGANVLTF. In DNA form, the CDR3 reads TGTGCCAGCAGCCAAAGGACTGGGGCCAACGTCCTGACTTTC.

V and J are TRBV28 and TRBJ2-1; 9 bases match TRBD1. V was clipped by 4 bases and J by 6 bases; unmatched bases: 7. The CDR3 runs to 15 residues. In germline, CDR1 is MDHEN, CDR2 SYDVKM. CDR3 coding DNA: TGTGCCAGCAGTTCCCGGGACAGGGCGCTCAATGAGCAGTTCTTC. It is translated as CASSSRDRALNEQFF. Looking up the rest from reference TRBV28 and TRBJ2-1 gives the full variable domain: DVKVTQSSRYLVKRTGEKVFLECVQDMDHENMFWYRQDPGLGLRLIYFSYDVKMKEKGDIPEGYSVSREKKERFSLILESASTNQTSMYLCASSSRDRALNEQFFGPGTRLTVL.

This clonotype was detected only once. The chain joins TRBV28 to TRBJ1-2; a weak D match, TRBD1 (5 bases). The CDR3 covers 13 residues. Trimming pared 9 bases from V and 4 bases from J, leaving 15 bases between. Germline V CDR1 and CDR2: MDHEN, SYDVKM. In DNA form, the CDR3 reads TGTGCCAGTGAGGGGAACGCGGGCTATGGCTACACCTTC. It encodes CASEGNAGYGYTF.

The chain couples TRBV7-9 to TRBJ1-1; maybe TRBD1 (5 bases). CDR3 length: 16 residues. Trimming removed 2 bases at V and 1 base at J, with 14 bases between. Germline V gene sequence: CDR1 SEHNR, CDR2 FQNEAQ (reference sequence). The CDR3 spells CASSLNRAQGNTEAFF. The CDR3 coding sequence is TGTGCCAGCAGCTTAAACCGAGCTCAGGGGAACACTGAAGCTTTCTTT.

The rearrangement links TRBV14 to TRBJ2-7, with D tentatively TRBD1 (6 bases). This CDR3 comprises 16 residues. Per germline, CDR1 SGHDN and CDR2 FVKESK. Trimming stripped 2 bases from V and 7 bases from J, with 21 bases between. CDR3 protein: CASSQRYRAVYSEQYF. CDR3 in DNA: TGTGCCAGCAGCCAACGCTACAGGGCCGTTTATAGTGAGCAGTACTTC.

The chain carries TRBV20-1 and TRBJ2-7, with 13 bases identical to TRBD2. CDR1 is DFQATT, CDR2 SNEGSKA, per germline (reference sequence). J gave up 4 bases and V 0 bases, and 6 bases lay outside the gene matches. The CDR3 sequence is 16 residues long. DNA of the CDR3: TGCAGTGCTAGAGACGCACTAGCGGGGGGGCATTACGAGCAGTACTTC. It translates to CSARDALAGGHYEQYF.

The CDR3 is CASSLGYRNYGYTF. Written as DNA, the CDR3 is TGTGCCAGCTCCCTTGGGTACAGGAACTATGGCTACACCTTC. This chain uses TRBV7-2 with TRBJ1-2, with TRBD1 as a possible D gene (5 bases). The CDR3 has 14 amino acids. V lost 8 bases to trimming and J lost 2 bases, with 15 bases between them. CDR1 and CDR2 (germline): SGHTA, FQGNSA. The full variable domain, rest sourced from reference TRBV7-2 and TRBJ1-2, is GAGVSQSPSNKVTEKGKDVELRCDPISGHTALYWYRQSLGQGLEFLIYFQGNSAPDKSGLPSDRFSAERTGGSVSTLTIQRTQQEDSAVYLCASSLGYRNYGYTFGSGTRLTVV.

Only one count was recorded for this clonotype. The chain recombines TRBV15 with TRBJ1-2; D not certain. The germline gives CDR1 LNHNV, CDR2 YYDKDF (reference sequence). This CDR3 is built from 13 residues. Trimming left V 1 base short and J 6 bases short, with 9 bases between. CDR3 sequence: CATSRVFRDGYTF. CDR3 nucleotide sequence: TGTGCCACCAGCAGAGTGTTTAGGGATGGCTACACCTTC.

This clonotype occurred once. The V call is TRBV19, the J call TRBJ2-3; D call uncertain. Germline loops: CDR1 LNHDA, CDR2 SQIVND (reference sequence). This CDR3 is 15 amino acids long. Trimming removed 0 bases at V and 0 bases at J, with 7 bases between. CDR3 DNA sequence: TGTGCCAGTAGTATAGATGGCAGAAGCACAGATACGCAGTATTTT. Its protein is CASSIDGRSTDTQYF.